This is a list of T cell receptor beta chains from one sample in a study of blood T cell repertoires in COVID-19. The protocol was immunoSEQ multiplex PCR, while the TCRdb copy is restricted to in-frame clones and leaves out a portion. In the table there are about 380,000 clones, 88% of which are singletons. Sequenced material: PBMCs or T cells enriched from blood (not recorded which). These receptor sequences come from a woman younger than 30 who had recovered from COVID-19. Each CDR3 is given with its conserved first and last residue. A D gene is named only where the DNA matches it firmly. Some rows mark clone size as missing; the rest say once, few, many or name a class of expanded clone.

d_gene: TRBD1; abundance: .; j_gene: TRBJ1-4; v_gene: TRBV13; CDR3aa: CASSLVSGGGEKLFF; CDR3nt: TGTGCCAGCAGCTTAGTCTCAGGGGGCGGAGAAAAACTGTTTTTT
d_gene: .; abundance: .; j_gene: TRBJ2-7; v_gene: TRBV5-1; CDR3aa: CASSLGSGSSYEQYF; CDR3nt: TGCGCCAGCAGCTTGGGATCGGGGAGCTCCTACGAGCAGTACTTC
d_gene: .; abundance: .; j_gene: TRBJ2-3; v_gene: TRBV11-3; CDR3aa: CASSLGTMKTDTQYF; CDR3nt: TGTGCCAGCAGCTTAGGGACTATGAAGACAGATACGCAGTATTTT
d_gene: .; abundance: .; j_gene: TRBJ2-1; v_gene: TRBV7-2; CDR3aa: CASSLVRRESEQFF; CDR3nt: TGTGCCAGCAGCTTAGTTCGCAGGGAAAGTGAGCAGTTCTTC
d_gene: .; abundance: .; j_gene: TRBJ1-2; v_gene: TRBV14; CDR3aa: CASSQDTNGIDYTF; CDR3nt: TGTGCCAGCAGCCAAGACACGAACGGGATTGACTACACCTTC
d_gene: TRBD1; abundance: .; j_gene: TRBJ1-2; v_gene: TRBV5-1; CDR3aa: CASSLGQGSYGYTF; CDR3nt: TGCGCCAGCAGCTTGGGACAGGGCAGCTATGGCTACACCTTC
d_gene: .; abundance: .; j_gene: TRBJ2-7; v_gene: TRBV6-5; CDR3aa: CASSYSAQGWHEQYF; CDR3nt: TGTGCCAGCAGTTACTCCGCGCAGGGGTGGCACGAGCAGTACTTC
d_gene: .; abundance: many; j_gene: TRBJ1-1; v_gene: TRBV24-1; CDR3aa: CATSDFRGANTEAFF; CDR3nt: TGTGCCACCAGTGATTTCCGGGGAGCGAACACTGAAGCTTTCTTT
d_gene: TRBD1; abundance: .; j_gene: TRBJ1-2; v_gene: TRBV5-8; CDR3aa: CASSLPGTGGEGYTF; CDR3nt: TGTGCCAGCAGTCTGCCGGGGACAGGGGGCGAGGGCTACACCTTC
d_gene: .; abundance: .; j_gene: TRBJ1-1; v_gene: TRBV12-5; CDR3aa: CASGVGHNTEAFF; CDR3nt: TGTGCTAGTGGGGTCGGACACAACACTGAAGCTTTCTTT
d_gene: .; abundance: few; j_gene: TRBJ1-1; v_gene: TRBV11-2; CDR3aa: CASREGGGTEAFF; CDR3nt: TGTGCCAGCAGAGAGGGGGGGGGTACTGAAGCTTTCTTT
d_gene: TRBD2; abundance: .; j_gene: TRBJ2-3; v_gene: TRBV7-3; CDR3aa: CASSLKSGLAGYTDTQYF; CDR3nt: TGTGCCAGCAGCTTAAAGTCCGGGCTAGCGGGCTACACAGATACGCAGTATTTT
d_gene: TRBD1; abundance: few; j_gene: TRBJ1-4; v_gene: TRBV27; CDR3aa: CASSLGQGVEKLFF; CDR3nt: TGTGCCAGCAGTTTAGGTCAGGGGGTTGAAAAACTGTTTTTT
d_gene: TRBD1; abundance: .; j_gene: TRBJ1-3; v_gene: TRBV6-5; CDR3aa: CASTGTGGGNTIYF; CDR3nt: TGTGCCAGCACCGGGACAGGGGGTGGAAACACCATATATTTT
d_gene: .; abundance: .; j_gene: TRBJ1-6; v_gene: TRBV6-1; CDR3aa: CASSEGPWYNSPLHF; CDR3nt: TGTGCCAGCAGTGAAGGGCCCTGGTATAATTCACCCCTCCACTTT
d_gene: TRBD2; abundance: .; j_gene: TRBJ2-2; v_gene: TRBV5-4; CDR3aa: CASSPNPLAGVNTGELFF; CDR3nt: TGTGCCAGCAGCCCGAATCCTCTAGCGGGGGTTAACACCGGGGAGCTGTTTTTT
d_gene: TRBD2; abundance: .; j_gene: TRBJ2-1; v_gene: TRBV11-2; CDR3aa: CASSSTSGVNNEQFF; CDR3nt: TGTGCCAGCAGCTCAACTAGCGGGGTAAACAATGAGCAGTTCTTC
d_gene: .; abundance: .; j_gene: TRBJ1-1; v_gene: TRBV19; CDR3aa: CASSSDRSTEAFF; CDR3nt: TGTGCCAGTAGTTCCGACAGGTCCACTGAAGCTTTCTTT
d_gene: .; abundance: .; j_gene: TRBJ1-4; v_gene: TRBV2; CDR3aa: CASSINSATNEKLFF; CDR3nt: TGTGCCAGCAGTATCAACAGTGCAACTAATGAAAAACTGTTTTTT
d_gene: TRBD1; abundance: .; j_gene: TRBJ1-1; v_gene: TRBV11-2; CDR3aa: CASSFGTGPDLNTEAFF; CDR3nt: TGTGCCAGCAGCTTCGGGACAGGGCCGGACTTGAACACTGAAGCTTTCTTT
d_gene: TRBD2; abundance: few; j_gene: TRBJ2-7; v_gene: TRBV6-2/TRBV6-3; CDR3aa: CASSALAGSYEQYF; CDR3nt: TGTGCCAGCAGTGCGCTAGCGGGGAGTTACGAGCAGTACTTC
d_gene: TRBD1; abundance: once; j_gene: TRBJ2-1; v_gene: TRBV3-1/TRBV3-2; CDR3aa: CASSQRQGSSYNEQFF; CDR3nt: TGTGCCAGCAGCCAAAGACAGGGCAGCTCCTACAATGAGCAGTTCTTC